These 20 T cell receptor beta chains originate from one sample sequenced in a study of blood T cell repertoires in COVID-19. TCRdb's table, derived via immunoSEQ multiplex PCR, lists solely in-frame clones and lacks some. The data show around 400,000 clones, with 91% seen just once and over 0.7% held by the top ten. Sequenced: PBMCs or T cells enriched from blood (not recorded which). Receptor source: a woman aged 40 to 50 who had been exposed to COVID-19.

This clone was seen a handful of times. In DNA form, the CDR3 reads TGTGCCAGCAGCATTACCGGGGACAGGGAAAAGTTCTTC. Its translation is CASSITGDREKFF. V usage is TRBV11-2 and J usage is TRBJ2-1; 9 nucleotides agree with TRBD1. Germline V gene lookup returns CDR1 SGHAT and CDR2 FQNNGV. J lost 14 bases, V lost 5 bases, and 10 bases had no gene match. The CDR3 spans 13 residues.

The rearrangement joins TRBV12-3 or TRBV12-4 to TRBJ1-5, with 8 bases matching TRBD1. J lost 7 bases, V lost 4 bases, and 3 bases had no gene match. CDR3 length: 13 residues. The CDR3 loop is CASSSGGEQPQHF. The CDR3 nucleotides read TGTGCCAGCAGTTCAGGGGGCGAGCAGCCCCAGCATTTT.

The rearrangement links TRBV18 to TRBJ1-2; tentative D call: TRBD1 (6 bases). The CDR3 spans 15 residues. V lost 3 bases and J lost 0, with 11 bases in between. Germline V gives CDR1 KGHSH, CDR2 LQKENI. CDR3 sequence reads: CASSPDRTSNYGYTF. The CDR3 DNA reads TGTGCCAGCTCACCCGACAGGACCTCTAACTATGGCTACACCTTC.

This clone was picked up one time. CDR3 nucleotide sequence: TGTGCCAGTAGGGACACCGTGAACACTGAAGCTTTCTTT. Translated, it gives CASRDTVNTEAFF. The chain carries TRBV19 and TRBJ1-1; TRBD1 is a possible D gene (5 bases). The CDR3 runs to 13 residues. The germline V gene encodes CDR1 LNHDA and CDR2 SQIVND (reference sequence). V lost 6 bases, J lost 0 bases, and 8 bases lay in between.

This chain links TRBV13 with TRBJ1-1; D is possibly TRBD1 (5 bases). The CDR3 has 14 amino acids. CDR1 PRHDT and CDR2 FYEKMQ come from the germline V gene (reference sequence). V lost 5 bases to trimming and J lost 4 bases, with 14 bases between them. DNA for the CDR3: TGTGCCAGCAGCAATTCCCAGGGAAGCACTGAAGCTTTCTTT. Its protein product is CASSNSQGSTEAFF.

The chain is built from TRBV7-2 and TRBJ2-1, with a tentative D call TRBD2 (5 bases). CDR1 SGHTA and CDR2 FQGNSA come from the germline V gene. This CDR3 is 16 amino acids long. The V and J ends lost 1 base and 3 bases respectively, with 13 bases between them. CDR3 DNA sequence: TGTGCCAGCAGCTTAGTCGCGGGCCCAATCTACAATGAGCAGTTCTTC. It is translated as CASSLVAGPIYNEQFF.

This chain uses TRBV27 with TRBJ1-3, with D possibly matching TRBD1 (5 bases). The CDR3 runs to 20 residues. Trimming took off 5 bases at V and 0 bases at J, with 26 bases between the two ends. Germline loops: CDR1 MNHEY, CDR2 SMNVEV (reference sequence). CDR3 nucleotide sequence: TGTGCCAGCAGTCCTACCTTGACAGCGCCCATGAGTCTCTCTGGAAACACCATATATTTT. Its protein product is CASSPTLTAPMSLSGNTIYF.

The gene calls are TRBV5-1 and TRBJ2-3; no definite D call. The CDR3 is 14 amino acids. V gave up 1 base and J gave up 2 bases, with 8 bases separating them. From germline, CDR1 is SGHRS and CDR2 YFSETQ. The CDR3 bases are TGCGCCAGCAGCTTGATGGCTGCCACAGATACGCAGTATTTT. The encoded protein is CASSLMAATDTQYF.

The genes are TRBV7-9 and TRBJ1-4, with 8 bases aligning to TRBD1. The CDR3 runs 15 residues. Germline V gives CDR1 SEHNR, CDR2 FQNEAQ (reference sequence). Trimming cost V 5 bases and J 7 bases; bases outside gene matches: 9. The CDR3 sequence is CASSIRQGWGEKLFF. As DNA, the CDR3 is TGTGCCAGCAGCATCCGACAGGGGTGGGGTGAAAAACTGTTTTTT.

V is TRBV11-3 and J is TRBJ2-5, with 11 bases aligning to TRBD2. The germline gives CDR1 SGHNT, CDR2 YENEEA. Germline trimming cut 0 bases from V and 3 bases from J; bases unmatched to any gene: 0. The CDR3 has 15 residues. CDR3 sequence: CASSLELAGEETQYF. Here the CDR3 DNA reads TGTGCCAGCAGCTTAGAACTAGCGGGAGAAGAGACCCAGTACTTC.

The CDR3 DNA reads TGTGCCAGCAGCGCCGGGACAGGCTATAATTCACCCCTCCACTTT. It specifies CASSAGTGYNSPLHF. The V gene is TRBV9, the J gene TRBJ1-6; 8 bases align to TRBD1. This CDR3 comprises 15 residues. CDR1 is SGDLS and CDR2 is YYNGEE in the germline V gene. The V and J ends lost 3 bases and 3 bases, in that order; junction bases with no gene match: 2.

The rearrangement uses TRBV27 and TRBJ1-5; D remains ambiguous. V was pared by 5 bases and J by 0 bases, with 11 bases between. Germline values: CDR1 MNHEY, CDR2 SMNVEV (reference sequence). CDR3 size: 15 residues. Here the CDR3 reads CASSPRIYSNQPQHF. CDR3 bases: TGTGCCAGCAGTCCCAGGATTTATAGCAATCAGCCCCAGCATTTT.

In the case of this clone: The same CDR3 is also encoded by other DNA sequences in this sample. The chain combines TRBV15 with TRBJ1-1; D is uncertain. Germline V lookup: CDR1 LNHNV, CDR2 YYDKDF (reference sequence). V lost 0 bases to trimming and J lost 0 bases, with 8 bases between them. This CDR3 contains 15 residues. Here the CDR3 reads CATSRDPGLNTEAFF. CDR3 bases: TGTGCCACCAGCAGAGATCCGGGGTTGAACACTGAAGCTTTCTTT.

This chain uses TRBV7-2 with TRBJ2-5, with D maybe TRBD2 (6 bases). Trimming took 3 bases from V and 0 from J, leaving 11 bases between them. The germline gives CDR1 SGHTA, CDR2 FQGNSA. The CDR3 has 15 residues. CDR3 sequence: CASSLERVNQETQYF. The CDR3 DNA sequence: TGTGCCAGCAGCTTGGAGCGGGTAAACCAAGAGACCCAGTACTTC.

The V gene is TRBV5-1, the J gene TRBJ2-1, with 11 bases fitting TRBD2. V shed 4 bases, J shed 3 bases, and the junction held 3 bases outside the gene matches. This CDR3 contains 15 residues. Germline values: CDR1 SGHRS, CDR2 YFSETQ. Written as DNA, the CDR3 is TGCGCCAGCAGCCCTACTAGCGGGAGCTACAATGAGCAGTTCTTC. This encodes CASSPTSGSYNEQFF.

The V call is TRBV11-3, the J call TRBJ1-1; TRBD1 matches 10 bases. Per germline, CDR1 SGHNT and CDR2 YENEEA. V dropped 5 bases and J dropped 8; count of bases not matched to a gene: 2. This CDR3 is 12 amino acids long. The CDR3 DNA reads TGTGCCAGCAGCCGGGGACAGGGGGAAGCTTTCTTT. Protein: CASSRGQGEAFF.

CDR3 sequence reads: CASSQPDRNTGELFF. CDR3 nucleotides: TGCGCCAGCAGCCAGCCCGACAGGAACACCGGGGAGCTGTTTTTT. The chain employs TRBV4-1 and TRBJ2-2; tentatively, D is TRBD1 (5 bases). Germline loops: CDR1 MGHRA, CDR2 YSYEKL. The CDR3 spans 15 residues. The V and J ends lost 3 bases and 1 base respectively, with 9 bases between them.

The genes are TRBV4-1 and TRBJ1-2; D ambiguous. Germline V gives CDR1 MGHRA, CDR2 YSYEKL. V was shortened by 0 bases and J by 1 base, with 21 bases between the two germline ends. This CDR3 spans 19 amino acids. The CDR3 nucleotides are TGCGCCAGCAGCCAAGATCTTAGTAGCTTAGTTAAGGATAACTATGGCTACACCTTC. This codes for CASSQDLSSLVKDNYGYTF.

The sample holds one count of this clone. The rearrangement links TRBV5-1 to TRBJ2-1; D is possibly TRBD1 (6 bases). The CDR3 loop spans 13 amino acids. CDR1 and CDR2 (germline): SGHRS, YFSETQ. Trimming shortened V by 5 bases and J by 7 bases, and 13 bases separated the two germline ends. CDR3 sequence (DNA): TGCGCCAGCAGAAAAATCAGGGGAAATGAGCAGTTCTTC. Its translation is CASRKIRGNEQFF. Looking up the rest from reference TRBV5-1 and TRBJ2-1 gives the full variable domain: KAGVTQTPRYLIKTRGQQVTLSCSPISGHRSVSWYQQTPGQGLQFLFEYFSETQRNKGNFPGRFSGRQFSNSRSEMNVSTLELGDSALYLCASRKIRGNEQFFGPGTRLTVL.

V gene TRBV3-1 (or the pseudogene TRBV3-2) combines with J gene TRBJ1-4, with 8 nucleotides matching TRBD1. The CDR3 totals 14 residues. V lost 3 bases and J lost 7; bases outside the gene matches: 4. The germline CDR1 and CDR2 sequences are LGHDT and YNNKEL (reference sequence). This CDR3 reads CASSQGTGREKLFF. The CDR3 bases are TGTGCCAGCAGCCAGGGGACAGGTCGTGAAAAACTGTTTTTT.